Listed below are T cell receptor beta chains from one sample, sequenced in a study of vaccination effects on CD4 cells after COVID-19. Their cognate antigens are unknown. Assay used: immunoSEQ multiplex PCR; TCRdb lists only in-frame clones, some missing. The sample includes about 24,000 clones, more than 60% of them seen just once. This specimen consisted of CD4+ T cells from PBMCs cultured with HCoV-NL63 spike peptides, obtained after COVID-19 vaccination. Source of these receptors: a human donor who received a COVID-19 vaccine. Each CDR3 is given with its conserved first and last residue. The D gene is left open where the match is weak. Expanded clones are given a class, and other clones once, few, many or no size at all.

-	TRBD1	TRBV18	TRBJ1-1	TGTGCCAGCTCATCCCAGGGGGACACTGAAGCTTTCTTT	CASSSQGDTEAFF
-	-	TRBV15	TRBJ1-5	TGTGCCACCAGCAGAGATACCGGGGGAGGTCAGCCCCAGCATTTT	CATSRDTGGGQPQHF
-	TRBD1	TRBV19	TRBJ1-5	TGTGCCAGTAGTGTCCGGGACAGCCAGGGGACTCAGCCCCAGCATTTT	CASSVRDSQGTQPQHF
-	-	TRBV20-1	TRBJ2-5	TGCAGTGCTAGTAACAGGAAAGAGACCCAGTACTTC	CSASNRKETQYF
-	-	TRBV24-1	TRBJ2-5	TGTGCCACCAGTGATTTTTGGAGAGGACAAGAGACCCAGTACTTC	CATSDFWRGQETQYF
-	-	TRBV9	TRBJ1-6	TGTGCCAGCAGCGTAGACCCCGGGGGGCATGGGTCACCCCTCCACTTT	CASSVDPGGHGSPLHF
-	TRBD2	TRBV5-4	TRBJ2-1	TGTGCCAGCAGCTTGATGGCTAGCGGGGGGGCCTACAATGAGCAGTTCTTC	CASSLMASGGAYNEQFF
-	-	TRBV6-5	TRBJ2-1	TGTGCCAGCAGTTACAGGACAGCGGCCCCCAATGAGCAGTTCTTC	CASSYRTAAPNEQFF
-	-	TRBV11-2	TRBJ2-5	TGTGCCAGCAGCCCACGGGTCTTGAGGGAGACCCAGTACTTC	CASSPRVLRETQYF
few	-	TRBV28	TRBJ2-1	TGTGCCAGCTCTGGGTACAATGAGCAGTTCTTC	CASSGYNEQFF
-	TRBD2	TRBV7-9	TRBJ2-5	TGTGCCAGCAGCCCCCGAGCGGGGGGGCCGAGAGAGACTCAGTACTTC	CASSPRAGGPRETQYF
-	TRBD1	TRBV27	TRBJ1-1	TGTGCCAGCAGGAATGATAGACAGGGGAGGACTGAAGCTTTCTTT	CASRNDRQGRTEAFF
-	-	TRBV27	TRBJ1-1	TGTGCCAGCAGTTTCGGAGTAGCGAACACTGAAGCTTTCTTT	CASSFGVANTEAFF
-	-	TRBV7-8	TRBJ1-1	TGTGCCAGCAGCTTCTCGACTGAAGCTTTCTTT	CASSFSTEAFF
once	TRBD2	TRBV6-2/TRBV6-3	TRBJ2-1	TGTGCCAGCAGTTACTCAGGGGGACTAGCGGACGACAATGAGCAGTTCTTC	CASSYSGGLADDNEQFF
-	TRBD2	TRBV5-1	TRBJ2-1	TGCGCCAGCAGCTTGAGCCGGGGGGGACTCAATGAGCAGTTCTTC	CASSLSRGGLNEQFF
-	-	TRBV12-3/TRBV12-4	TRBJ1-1	TGTGCCAGCAGTCTCAGAGGGCCTGGGGGAGCTTTCTTT	CASSLRGPGGAFF
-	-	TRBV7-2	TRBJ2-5	TGTGCCAGCAGCTTAGCGGGGGGATCTGAGACCCAGTACTTC	CASSLAGGSETQYF
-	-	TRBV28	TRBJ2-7	TGTGCCAGCAGTCCGAGAACGGACAGCTACGAGCAGTACTTC	CASSPRTDSYEQYF
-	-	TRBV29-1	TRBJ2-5	TGCAGCGCCCGTGTGGGGCAAGAGACCCAGTACTTC	CSARVGQETQYF
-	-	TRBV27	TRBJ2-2	TGTGCCAGCAGTTTACAGGGGACATACACCGGGGAGCTGTTTTTT	CASSLQGTYTGELFF
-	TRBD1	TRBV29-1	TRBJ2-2	TGCAGCGTTGGGACAGGGGGCATCACCGGGGAGCTGTTTTTT	CSVGTGGITGELFF